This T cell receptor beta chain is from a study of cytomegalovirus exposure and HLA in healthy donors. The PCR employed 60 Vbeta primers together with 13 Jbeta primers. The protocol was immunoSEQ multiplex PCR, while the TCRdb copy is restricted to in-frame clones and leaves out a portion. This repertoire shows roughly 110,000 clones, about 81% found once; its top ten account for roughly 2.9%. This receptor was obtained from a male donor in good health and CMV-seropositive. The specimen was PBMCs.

The CDR3 spells CASGQGTPNSYEQYF. CDR3 in DNA: TGTGCCAGCGGACAAGGGACACCGAATTCCTACGAGCAGTACTTC. The chain uses TRBV6-5 and TRBJ2-7; possible D gene TRBD1, 6 bases. Looked up from germline, CDR1 is MNHEY and CDR2 is SVGAGI. The CDR3 consists of 15 residues. V gave up 8 bases and J gave up 1 base, with 18 bases separating them.